Presented here are 29 T cell receptor beta chains from one specimen sequenced in a study of monozygotic twins with inflammatory bowel disease. TCRdb reprocessed the 5' RACE reads and stores each CDR3 protein as one record, lacking DNA. The table gives over 110,000 distinct CDR3 sequences; the top ten clones make up 2.4% of it. Sequencing was done on a sample of blood. The source of these receptors is a human donor with ulcerative colitis or Crohn's disease, or a healthy co-twin of an affected twin (not recorded which).

The chain is built from TRBV20-1 and TRBJ1-1; lacking DNA, the TRBD1 call made by TCRdb goes unchecked. The V gene's germline CDR1 is DFQATT and CDR2 SNEGSKA (reference sequence). The CDR3 extends over 14 amino acids. This CDR3 is CSAPLQGMNTEAFF.

V gene TRBV6-5 combines with J gene TRBJ1-1. This CDR3 region has 13 residues. Germline V CDR1 and CDR2: MNHEY, SVGAGI. This CDR3 is CASSYGGTAEAFF.

The chain recombines TRBV7-2 with TRBJ2-1. Germline CDR1 SGHTA, CDR2 FQGNSA. This CDR3 region has 13 residues. CDR3: CASSPIRYNEQFF.

This chain connects TRBV28 to TRBJ2-7; the D call of TRBD2 rests on TCRdb alone, since no DNA is present to check it. CDR1 MDHEN and CDR2 SYDVKM come from the germline V gene. There are 14 residues in the CDR3. CDR3 amino acids: CASSPLKSSSEQYF. The variable domain in full, completed from reference TRBV28 and TRBJ2-7, reads DVKVTQSSRYLVKRTGEKVFLECVQDMDHENMFWYRQDPGLGLRLIYFSYDVKMKEKGDIPEGYSVSREKKERFSLILESASTNQTSMYLCASSPLKSSSEQYFGPGTRLTVT.

The chain links TRBV12-3 or TRBV12-4 to TRBJ1-2; the D call from TCRdb, TRBD1, cannot be confirmed without DNA. The CDR3 runs 14 residues. CDR3 protein: CASSPPGAGFGYTF.

V is TRBV5-1 and J is TRBJ1-4; TCRdb selects TRBD1, and the lack of DNA leaves this call unchecked. This CDR3 spans 15 amino acids. CDR1 and CDR2 (germline): SGHRS, YFSETQ. CDR3 amino acids: CASSSGQGKPEKLFF.

The genes are TRBV10-3 and TRBJ2-3; the D call of TRBD1 rests on TCRdb alone, since no DNA is present to check it. Germline CDR1 is ENHRY and CDR2 is SYGVKD. This CDR3 contains 17 residues. The CDR3: CAISDHRDRGSTDTQYF.

This sequence joins TRBV6-2 or TRBV6-3 and TRBJ2-1; TCRdb's D gene call, TRBD2, goes unchecked for lack of DNA. The CDR3 sequence is 15 residues long. Germline CDR1 and CDR2: MNHEY and SVGEGT. CDR3 sequence: CASTTHSGGSNEQFF.

V is TRBV12-3 or TRBV12-4 and J is TRBJ2-7. CDR3 length: 13 residues. The CDR3 sequence is CASSLDLPDEQYF.

The rearrangement links TRBV7-9 to TRBJ2-2. Per the germline V gene, CDR1 is SEHNR and CDR2 is FQNEAQ (reference sequence). The CDR3 is 15 residues long. CDR3: CASSPAAEDTGELFF. Full variable domain (remainder filled in from reference TRBV7-9 and TRBJ2-2): DTGVSQNPRHKITKRGQNVTFRCDPISEHNRLYWYRQTLGQGPEFLTYFQNEAQLEKSRLLSDRFSAERPKGSFSTLEIQRTEQGDSAMYLCASSPAAEDTGELFFGEGSRLTVL.

This chain joins TRBV7-9 and TRBJ1-4; the TRBD1 assignment by TCRdb is unverifiable without DNA. Germline CDR1 SEHNR, CDR2 FQNEAQ (reference sequence). This CDR3 region has 15 residues. Here the CDR3 reads CASRQPGGANEKLFF.

The V call is TRBV3-1, the J call TRBJ2-1; TCRdb names TRBD2, which stays unverified in the absence of DNA. Germline V lookup: CDR1 LGHDT, CDR2 YNNKEL (reference sequence). This CDR3 spans 14 amino acids. This CDR3 reads CASSRRDGDDEQFF.

V gene TRBV7-9 combines with J gene TRBJ2-3. The CDR3 sequence is 15 residues long. Germline CDR1 and CDR2: SEHNR and FQNEAQ (reference sequence). The CDR3 spells CASSHTSRISDTQYF. The complete variable domain, with remaining parts taken from reference TRBV7-9 and TRBJ2-3, reads DTGVSQNPRHKITKRGQNVTFRCDPISEHNRLYWYRQTLGQGPEFLTYFQNEAQLEKSRLLSDRFSAERPKGSFSTLEIQRTEQGDSAMYLCASSHTSRISDTQYFGPGTRLTVL.

The J gene is TRBJ2-3, the V gene TRBV10-3; without DNA, the TCRdb call of TRBD1 cannot be checked. The CDR3 length is 16 residues. Germline V gives CDR1 ENHRY, CDR2 SYGVKD. CDR3 sequence: CAISESSRTDTDTQYF.

The chain combines TRBV2 with TRBJ2-1; TCRdb's D call, TRBD1, is unchecked because there is no DNA. This CDR3 contains 11 residues. CDR1 and CDR2 from the germline V gene are SNHLY and FYNNEI. CDR3: CASSGGNEQFF.

This rearrangement joins TRBV2 to TRBJ2-1; TCRdb names TRBD2, which stays unverified in the absence of DNA. Per germline, CDR1 SNHLY and CDR2 FYNNEI. The CDR3 totals 14 residues. This CDR3 reads CAIQRVSSYNEQFF.

This chain links TRBV11-2 with TRBJ2-1; TCRdb lists TRBD2, though no DNA is available to test this call. The CDR3 length is 17 residues. Germline loops: CDR1 SGHAT, CDR2 FQNNGV. CDR3: CASSFGTSGGFYNEQFF.

The rearrangement uses TRBV28 and TRBJ1-3. Germline CDR1 is MDHEN and CDR2 is SYDVKM. This CDR3 comprises 13 residues. The CDR3 sequence: CASSSRLGNTIYF. Full variable domain (outside the CDR3, taken from reference TRBV28 and TRBJ1-3): DVKVTQSSRYLVKRTGEKVFLECVQDMDHENMFWYRQDPGLGLRLIYFSYDVKMKEKGDIPEGYSVSREKKERFSLILESASTNQTSMYLCASSSRLGNTIYFGEGSWLTVV.

The gene calls are TRBV7-9 and TRBJ1-6. This CDR3 is built from 14 residues. Germline assignment: CDR1 SEHNR and CDR2 FQNEAQ (reference sequence). The CDR3 protein is CASSLVVTNSPLHF.

The V and J genes are TRBV5-1 and TRBJ2-3. Germline values: CDR1 SGHRS, CDR2 YFSETQ. CDR3 length: 14 residues. CDR3 sequence reads: CASSLLGSTDTQYF.

The chain has TRBV6-5 and TRBJ2-3; TCRdb selects TRBD1, and the lack of DNA leaves this call unchecked. The germline V gene has CDR1 MNHEY and CDR2 SVGAGI. This CDR3 is built from 16 residues. The CDR3 protein is CASSYSGQDGTDTQYF.

The V and J genes are TRBV20-1 and TRBJ1-1; TCRdb's D gene call, TRBD1, goes unchecked for lack of DNA. Germline assignment: CDR1 DFQATT and CDR2 SNEGSKA (reference sequence). This CDR3 contains 14 residues. Here the CDR3 reads CSASLGTGNTEAFF.

The chain is built from TRBV7-2 and TRBJ2-7; TCRdb picks TRBD2, but there is no DNA to check that call. The germline V gene encodes CDR1 SGHTA and CDR2 FQGNSA. This CDR3 has 16 amino acids. The CDR3 sequence is CASSSRKGGGAYEQYF.

The chain carries TRBV5-4 and TRBJ2-3; TCRdb reports TRBD2, a call that lacks DNA to check it against. CDR1 and CDR2 from the germline V gene are SGHNT and YYREEE (reference sequence). The CDR3 covers 16 residues. CDR3 loop: CASSLVGGGATDTQYF.

This chain links TRBV6-5 with TRBJ2-7; there is no DNA to check the TCRdb D call of TRBD1. From germline, CDR1 is MNHEY and CDR2 SVGAGI. The CDR3 covers 12 residues. CDR3 protein: CASRQGTLEQYF.

The rearrangement links TRBV12-3 or TRBV12-4 to TRBJ1-5; the TCRdb call, TRBD1, lacks DNA for checking. This CDR3 comprises 16 residues. CDR3 region: CASSLQGELGNQPQHF.

The chain couples TRBV29-1 to TRBJ1-2; the TCRdb call, TRBD1, lacks DNA for checking. CDR1 is SQVTM and CDR2 is ANQGSEA in the germline V gene. CDR3 length: 13 residues. This CDR3 reads CSALDGGLEGYTF.

The rearrangement links TRBV5-4 to TRBJ2-5; the D call from TCRdb, TRBD2, cannot be confirmed without DNA. There are 16 residues in the CDR3. The germline gives CDR1 SGHNT, CDR2 YYREEE (reference sequence). The CDR3 reads CASSLSEGRDQETQYF.

The chain is built from TRBV24-1 and TRBJ1-2. The CDR3 sequence is 16 residues long. In germline, CDR1 is KGHDR, CDR2 SFDVKD. The CDR3: CATSDLEGDRNYGYTF.